One sample yielded the 2 T cell receptor beta chains listed below, sequenced in a study of blood T cell repertoires in COVID-19. The protocol was immunoSEQ multiplex PCR, while the TCRdb copy is restricted to in-frame clones and leaves out a portion. The repertoire holds more than 250,000 clones, with almost 90% as singletons. The material sequenced was PBMCs or T cells enriched from blood (not recorded which). The receptors derive from a woman younger than 30 with acute COVID-19.

The chain has TRBV5-1 and TRBJ2-3, with 12 positions matching TRBD2. CDR1 is SGHRS, CDR2 YFSETQ, per germline. The ends lost 1 base at V and 8 bases at J; junction bases unmatched: 11. The length of the CDR3 is 17 residues. CDR3 amino acids: CASSLIVTSGSYATQYF. The CDR3 nucleotides are TGCGCCAGCAGCTTGATCGTGACTAGCGGGAGTTATGCTACGCAGTATTTT.

The V and J genes are TRBV10-3 and TRBJ1-5, with 8 bases identical to TRBD1. The CDR3 spans 16 residues. V trimming: 1 base; J trimming: 0 bases; junction bases outside the gene matches: 2. Germline CDR1 and CDR2: ENHRY and SYGVKD. The DNA of the CDR3 is TGTGCCATCAGTGAGTGGGACAGGAATAGCAATCAGCCCCAGCATTTT. It encodes CAISEWDRNSNQPQHF.